The source of this T cell receptor beta chain is a study of shared clonotypes between healthy human individuals. Study summary: There were three CD4 naive, three CD4 memory, two CD8 naive and one CD8 memory plates per donor.

Germline CDR1 is MGHDK and CDR2 is SYGVNS. V shed 9 bases, J shed 4 bases, and the junction held 8 bases outside the gene matches. The length of the CDR3 is 14 residues. All donors qualified as healthy HIV-negative adults and had experienced no recent acute infections or vaccinations. Only in-frame clones appear in the TCRdb table, and some are missing; sequencing was by immunoSEQ multiplex PCR. The table lists about 2.3 million clones, roughly 92% of them singletons. This clonotype originated in a man between 18 and 29 years old in good health. Some clones in this sample may be carry-over from other donors' samples. Sequenced sample: naive CD4+ T cells from PBMCs. The subset: CD45RA+ positively selected. The chain combines TRBV25-1 with TRBJ2-2; 7 bases are shared with TRBD2. CDR3 sequence reads: CASAPGEGTGELFF. The CDR3 DNA sequence: TGTGCCAGTGCGCCGGGGGAGGGCACCGGGGAGCTGTTTTTT.